The rows below give T cell receptor beta chains drawn from one sample of a study of cytomegalovirus exposure and HLA in healthy donors. Measured with immunoSEQ multiplex PCR; TCRdb has only the in-frame clones, and not every one. Of tens of thousands of clones in the sample, roughly 70% were seen once. Sample: PBMCs. The source is a man in his fifties in good health and CMV-seronegative. The CDR3 runs from the conserved cysteine through the conserved F or W. The D gene is left open where the match is weak. Some rows have no size entry. The others give once, few or many, or a class for an expanded clone.

>TRBV19|TRBJ2-2|TRBD1|-
TGTGCCAGTTCCCCACAGGGGTGGACCGGGGAGCTGTTTTTT
CASSPQGWTGELFF
>TRBV6-5|TRBJ1-3|-|-
TGTGCCAGCACTCAGGGCACCTCTGGAAACACCATATATTTT
CASTQGTSGNTIYF
>TRBV6-5|TRBJ1-2|-|-
TGTGCCAGCAGTTCTCCTTCGGGGGGCTACACCTTC
CASSSPSGGYTF
>TRBV5-6|TRBJ1-6|TRBD1|once
TGTGCCAGCAGCTTGGCAGGGGGGAATAATTCACCCCTCCACTTT
CASSLAGGNNSPLHF
>TRBV6-1|TRBJ2-5|TRBD2|-
TGTGCCAGCAGTCGAGCGGGGGTTGAAGAGACCCAGTACTTC
CASSRAGVEETQYF
>TRBV5-6|TRBJ1-2|-|-
TGTGCCAGCAGCTTGGACACGAACTATGGCTACACCTTC
CASSLDTNYGYTF
>TRBV5-1|TRBJ2-1|TRBD2|-
TGCGCCAGCAGCTCTTCCGGGACTATCATCAATGAGCAGTTCTTC
CASSSSGTIINEQFF
>TRBV6-5|TRBJ1-2|TRBD1|-
TGTGCCAGCAGGGACAGGGGTTATGGCTACACCTTC
CASRDRGYGYTF
>TRBV30|TRBJ2-1|TRBD2|-
TGTGCCTGGAGCTCGAGACTAGCGCAGTACAATGAGCAGTTCTTC
CAWSSRLAQYNEQFF
>TRBV9|TRBJ1-2|TRBD1|-
TGTGCCAGCAGCCCTATTGGGACAGGGGCGGGTGGCTACACCTTC
CASSPIGTGAGGYTF
>TRBV19|TRBJ2-7|-|-
TGTGCCAGTACTAGAGGGAACACCCCCTACGAGCAGTACTTC
CASTRGNTPYEQYF
>TRBV4-1|TRBJ2-5|-|-
TGCGCCAGCAGCCCGCACGCGGGCCAAGAGACCCAGTACTTC
CASSPHAGQETQYF
>TRBV7-3|TRBJ2-1|TRBD1|-
TGTGCCAGCAGTCGGGACAGCTCCTACAATGAGCAGTTCTTC
CASSRDSSYNEQFF